A selection of T cell receptor beta chains follows, all from one sample in a study of blood T cells in healthy people across ages. A single record per CDR3 protein comes from TCRdb applying MiXCR to the 5' RACE reads. The data show hundreds of thousands of distinct CDR3 sequences, 58% seen once. Sequenced sample: blood. The receptor source for this set is a man aged 60-69 years in good health. CDR3s include the opening cysteine and the closing phenylalanine or tryptophan. D genes are given only for firm matches. Clone size, where shown, is once, few, many, or a class for clones that have expanded.

>-|few|TRBV20-1|TRBJ2-3
CSASVQAGDTQYF
TGCAGTGCTAGCGTGCAGGCCGGGGATACGCAGTATTTT
>-|-|TRBV7-9|TRBJ1-2
CASSLPGAYGYTF
TGTGCCAGCAGCTTACCGGGGGCCTATGGCTACACCTTC
>TRBD2|-|TRBV7-6|TRBJ2-1
CASSPGTSGALGHEQFF
TGTGCCAGCAGCCCCGGGACTAGCGGGGCTTTGGGGCATGAGCAGTTCTTC
>TRBD1|-|TRBV12-3/TRBV12-4|TRBJ2-5
CASSLDGTGGDTQYF
TGTGCCAGCAGTTTAGATGGGACAGGGGGCGACACCCAGTACTTC
>-|-|TRBV27|TRBJ2-3
CASSSRRGASTDTQYF
TGTGCCAGCAGTTCCCGGAGAGGGGCCAGCACAGATACGCAGTATTTT
>-|-|TRBV9|TRBJ2-5
CASSVGIVETQYF
TGTGCCAGCAGCGTAGGAATCGTGGAGACCCAGTACTTC
>-|-|TRBV29-1|TRBJ2-1
CSVSGLSGTYNEQFF
TGCAGCGTTTCCGGGCTTTCAGGGACTTACAATGAGCAGTTCTTC
>-|once|TRBV5-1|TRBJ2-5
CASSSDSSGTQYF
TGCGCCAGCAGCTCGGACAGTTCGGGGACCCAGTACTTC
>TRBD2|-|TRBV6-2/TRBV6-3|TRBJ2-5
CASSPMTSGGRETQYF
TGTGCCAGCAGCCCGATGACTAGCGGGGGACGGGAGACCCAGTACTTC
>TRBD2|-|TRBV15|TRBJ2-3
CATSRPPTGTSGGSSDTQYF
TGTGCCACCAGCAGACCCCCCACCGGGACTAGCGGGGGGTCCTCAGATACGCAGTATTTT
>-|few|TRBV3-1|TRBJ1-2
CASSHPGREGYGYTF
TGTGCCAGCAGCCATCCTGGCAGGGAGGGCTATGGCTACACCTTC
>-|many|TRBV20-1|TRBJ1-1
CSARGQLNTEAFF
TGCAGCGCGCGAGGACAGTTGAACACTGAAGCTTTCTTT
>-|few|TRBV2|TRBJ2-7
CVSSEAHLGEQYF
TGTGTCAGCAGTGAAGCGCACCTCGGCGAGCAGTACTTC
>-|-|TRBV20-1|TRBJ1-5
CSASAGSGNQPQHF
TGCAGTGCTTCGGCGGGGTCAGGCAATCAGCCCCAGCATTTT
>-|-|TRBV24-1|TRBJ2-7
CASPGTRLYEQYF
TGTGCCTCCCCCGGGACACGACTCTACGAGCAGTACTTC
>TRBD1|-|TRBV20-1|TRBJ2-7
CSARGDRGLYEQYF
TGCAGTGCTAGGGGGGACAGGGGGCTCTACGAGCAGTACTTC